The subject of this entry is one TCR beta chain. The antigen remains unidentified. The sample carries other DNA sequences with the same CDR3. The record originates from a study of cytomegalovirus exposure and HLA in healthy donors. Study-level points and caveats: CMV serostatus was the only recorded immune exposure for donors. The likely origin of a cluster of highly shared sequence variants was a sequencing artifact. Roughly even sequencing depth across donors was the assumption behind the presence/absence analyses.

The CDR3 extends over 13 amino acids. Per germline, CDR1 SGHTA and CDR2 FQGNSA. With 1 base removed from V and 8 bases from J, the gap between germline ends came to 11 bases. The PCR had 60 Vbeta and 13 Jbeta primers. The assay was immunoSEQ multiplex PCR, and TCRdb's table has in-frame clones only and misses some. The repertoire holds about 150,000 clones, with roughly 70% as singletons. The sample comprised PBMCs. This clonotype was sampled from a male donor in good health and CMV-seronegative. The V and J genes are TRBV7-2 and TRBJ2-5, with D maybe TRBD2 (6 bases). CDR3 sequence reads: CASSLELEGTQYF. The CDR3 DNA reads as TGTGCCAGCAGCTTAGAGTTGGAGGGAACCCAGTACTTC.